This T cell receptor beta chain emerged from a study of CD8 T cells in Susac syndrome. This clonotype was counted a single time. This CDR3 is built from 15 residues. The V end lost 6 bases, the J end lost 2 bases, and 16 bases lay between the germline ends. CDR1 MNHEY and CDR2 SVGAGI come from the germline V gene. Random-hexamer reverse transcription was applied to roughly 0.5 to 1 ug RNA. In TCRdb, the immunoSEQ multiplex PCR reads were re-called with MiXCR into one record per CDR3 protein. The sample has about 150,000 distinct CDR3 sequences, about 95% seen once. This TCR came from a human donor with Susac syndrome. Sequenced material: CD4+ T cells from PBMCs. The rearrangement joins TRBV6-5 to TRBJ1-2; perhaps TRBD1 as D (6 bases). The CDR3, as DNA: TGTGCCAGCAGCCCTCTAACCACAGGGAACTATGGCTACACCTTC. This gives the protein CASSPLTTGNYGYTF.